These 10 T cell receptor beta chains were sequenced from one sample in a study of Tregs in tolerant kidney transplant recipients. The method was immunoSEQ multiplex PCR; TCRdb's version includes in-frame clones alone and lacks a portion of them. The sample lists over 50,000 clones, about 83% occurring once. The source material was CD4+ T cells from blood. All receptors come from a human donor in good health.

The chain is built from TRBV14 and TRBJ2-6; D is undetermined. The CDR3 length is 21 residues. Trimming left V 0 bases short and J 0 bases short, with 21 bases between. From germline, CDR1 is SGHDN and CDR2 FVKESK. This chain's CDR3 is CASSQDYFRAPGGSGANVLTF. The CDR3 bases are TGTGCCAGCAGCCAAGATTACTTTAGGGCCCCGGGTGGCTCTGGGGCCAACGTCCTGACTTTC.

The rearrangement links TRBV7-5 to TRBJ1-5. TRBV7-5 is a pseudogene. This CDR3 is built from 15 residues. The CDR3 reads CARSPGVQPNQPQHF. Written as DNA, the CDR3 is TGTGCCAGAAGCCCTGGGGTACAGCCCAATCAGCCCCAGCATTTT.

The chain uses TRBV19 and TRBJ1-5; 9 positions agree with TRBD1. The ends lost 4 bases at V and 5 bases at J; junction bases unmatched: 12. There are 17 residues in the CDR3. The germline CDR1 and CDR2 sequences are LNHDA and SQIVND (reference sequence). DNA for the CDR3: TGTGCCAGTAGTAGGGGACAGGGACCTATAGCCGATCAGCCCCAGCATTTT. Its translation: CASSRGQGPIADQPQHF. The full variable domain, with the rest looked up from reference TRBV19 and TRBJ1-5, is DGGITQSPKYLFRKEGQNVTLSCEQNLNHDAMYWYRQDPGQGLRLIYYSQIVNDFQKGDIAEGYSVSREKKESFPLTVTSAQKNPTAFYLCASSRGQGPIADQPQHFGDGTRLSIL.

This chain joins TRBV7-9 and TRBJ1-3, with D possibly TRBD1 on 5 matching bases. With 3 bases removed from V and 4 bases from J, the gap between germline ends came to 10 bases. The germline V gene has CDR1 SEHNR and CDR2 FQNEAQ (reference sequence). The CDR3 extends over 14 amino acids. The CDR3 DNA follows: TGTGCCAGCAGCTTTGGCAGGGCGGGAAACACCATATATTTT. Amino acid sequence: CASSFGRAGNTIYF. The variable domain in full, completed from reference TRBV7-9 and TRBJ1-3, reads DTGVSQNPRHKITKRGQNVTFRCDPISEHNRLYWYRQTLGQGPEFLTYFQNEAQLEKSRLLSDRFSAERPKGSFSTLEIQRTEQGDSAMYLCASSFGRAGNTIYFGEGSWLTVV.

J is TRBJ1-1 and V is TRBV7-2; 8 bases line up with TRBD1. Looked up from germline, CDR1 is SGHTA and CDR2 is FQGNSA. This CDR3 has 14 residues. V gave up 5 bases and J gave up 1 base; unmatched junction bases: 3. CDR3 coding DNA: TGTGCCAGCAGCCCCGGACAGGGGAACACTGAAGCTTTCTTT. It encodes CASSPGQGNTEAFF.

The chain joins TRBV5-1 to TRBJ2-7; D remains unclear. Trimming left V 4 bases short and J 2 bases short, with 19 bases between. In germline, CDR1 is SGHRS, CDR2 YFSETQ. This CDR3 comprises 16 residues. The DNA for the CDR3 is TGCGCCAGCAGCCCGTCGATGCTAACACTCACCTACGAGCAGTACTTC. As protein: CASSPSMLTLTYEQYF.

The chain combines TRBV7-9 with TRBJ2-3; 10 bases line up with TRBD1. The germline V gene encodes CDR1 SEHNR and CDR2 FQNEAQ (reference sequence). After removal of 4 bases from V and 4 bases from J, the junction contained 17 bases not matched to a gene. CDR3 length: 19 residues. The CDR3 reads CASSSTTWGQGKRPDTQYF. CDR3 nucleotide sequence: TGTGCCAGCAGCTCGACAACCTGGGGACAGGGGAAGAGGCCAGATACGCAGTATTTT.

This chain uses TRBV4-1 with TRBJ2-7; D is unclear. The CDR3 contains 13 residues. In germline, CDR1 is MGHRA, CDR2 YSYEKL. Trimming removed 0 bases from V and 2 bases from J, with 5 bases in between. CDR3 coding DNA: TGCGCCAGCAGCCAAGATCTCACCTACGAGCAGTACTTC. Amino acid sequence: CASSQDLTYEQYF.

The gene calls are TRBV30 and TRBJ2-7, with 12 bases identical to TRBD1. This CDR3 contains 13 residues. J was trimmed by 2 bases and V by 7 bases; bases with no gene match: 3. From germline, CDR1 is GTSNPN and CDR2 SVGIG (reference sequence). CDR3 bases: TGTGCCTCTGGGACAGGGGGCCCCTACGAGCAGTACTTC. Translated, it gives CASGTGGPYEQYF.

The chain has TRBV7-3 and TRBJ1-1, with no clear D. Germline lookup yields CDR1 SGHTA and CDR2 FQGTGA. The CDR3 totals 13 residues. Deletions cut 4 bases from V and 0 bases from J, with 6 bases between. The CDR3, as DNA: TGTGCCAGCAGCTCACAGCTGAACACTGAAGCTTTCTTT. Translation: CASSSQLNTEAFF.